One sample yielded the 10 T cell receptor beta chains listed below, sequenced in a study of T-cell reconstitution after alpha-beta-depleted transplantation in children. Preparation of the TCRbeta library was carried out with unique molecular identifiers. TCRdb fed the PCR reads into MiXCR, producing one record per CDR3 protein. The table shows roughly 790,000 distinct CDR3 sequences, with about 15% occurring only once. The input for sequencing was PBMCs, mostly from graft donor cells, taken 360 days after TCRalphabeta/CD19-depleted stem cell transplant. Source of these receptors: a male patient younger than 18 who had a stem cell transplant for acute lymphoblastic leukemia, so the T cells may come from the graft donor.

The CDR3 protein is CASSPGLAGYQETQYF. The CDR3, as DNA: TGCGCCAGCAGCCCTGGACTAGCGGGATACCAAGAGACCCAGTACTTC. J is TRBJ2-5 and V is TRBV5-1; 12 bases are shared with TRBD2. V shed 4 bases and J 0 bases; nucleotides not matched to a gene: 4. This CDR3 has 16 amino acids. Germline V gives CDR1 SGHRS, CDR2 YFSETQ.

This chain uses TRBV29-1 with TRBJ2-7; 8 nucleotides line up with TRBD1. The CDR3 extends over 15 amino acids. V was clipped by 5 bases and J by 2 bases; unmatched bases: 11. CDR1 is SQVTM, CDR2 ANQGSEA, per germline. CDR3 sequence (DNA): TGCAGCGTTTTTCACTGGGACAGGACTACCTACGAGCAGTACTTC. The encoded protein is CSVFHWDRTTYEQYF.

This clonotype was recorded a few times. The chain employs TRBV9 and TRBJ2-2, with no clear D. This CDR3 spans 14 amino acids. Germline V gene lookup returns CDR1 SGDLS and CDR2 YYNGEE. V lost 0 bases, J lost 3 bases, and 6 bases lay in between. Written as DNA, the CDR3 is TGTGCCAGCAGCGTAGAGGAGTACACCGGGGAGCTGTTTTTT. This translates into CASSVEEYTGELFF.

This clonotype was recorded a few times. V and J are TRBV5-1 and TRBJ2-1, with 11 bases identical to TRBD1. Per germline, CDR1 SGHRS and CDR2 YFSETQ. There are 15 residues in the CDR3. Trimming took 0 bases from V and 7 from J; bases not matched to a gene: 3. DNA of the CDR3: TGCGCCAGCAGCTTGGGGACAGGGGGCAGAAATGAGCAGTTCTTC. Translation gives CASSLGTGGRNEQFF.

This clonotype was counted a few times. The chain links TRBV5-1 to TRBJ2-1; D call uncertain. Germline CDR1 and CDR2: SGHRS and YFSETQ. V was trimmed by 0 bases and J by 2 bases, leaving 6 bases between them. The CDR3 has 14 residues. This CDR3 is CASSLEQPYNEQFF. DNA of the CDR3: TGCGCCAGCAGCTTGGAACAGCCCTACAATGAGCAGTTCTTC.

V is TRBV24-1 and J is TRBJ2-3; 10 positions agree with TRBD2. In germline, CDR1 is KGHDR, CDR2 SFDVKD. CDR3 length: 14 residues. Unmatched junction bases numbered 5, after V lost 4 bases and J lost 8 bases. CDR3 coding DNA: TGTGCCACCAGTGAAGCGGGAGGGCATCGTACGCAGTATTTT. It codes for CATSEAGGHRTQYF.

The V gene is TRBV5-1, the J gene TRBJ2-7; 16 nucleotides line up with TRBD2. The CDR3 length is 16 residues. V gave up 4 bases and J gave up 5 bases; unmatched junction bases: 6. Per the germline V gene, CDR1 is SGHRS and CDR2 is YFSETQ. CDR3 nucleotide sequence: TGCGCCAGCAGCCCGGGACTAGCGGGAGGGACCCACGAGCAGTACTTC. Its translation is CASSPGLAGGTHEQYF.

This clonotype showed up many times. The chain links TRBV18 to TRBJ1-2; possible D gene TRBD1, 5 bases. V lost 3 bases, J lost 8 bases, and 13 bases lay in between. The CDR3 loop spans 13 amino acids. Germline CDR1 KGHSH, CDR2 LQKENI. The CDR3 sequence: CASSPRGAWGYTF. CDR3 nucleotide sequence: TGTGCCAGCTCACCTCGGGGCGCCTGGGGCTACACCTTC. The full variable domain, rest sourced from reference TRBV18 and TRBJ1-2, is NAGVMQNPRHLVRRRGQEARLRCSPMKGHSHVYWYRQLPEEGLKFMVYLQKENIIDESGMPKERFSAEFPKEGPSILRIQQVVRGDSAAYFCASSPRGAWGYTFGSGTRLTVV.

This chain joins TRBV5-1 and TRBJ1-1, with D possibly matching TRBD1 (6 bases). Trimming removed 4 bases at V and 7 bases at J, with 17 bases between. Germline CDR1 is SGHRS and CDR2 is YFSETQ. The CDR3 loop spans 14 amino acids. CDR3 in amino acids: CASSANQGSLEAFF. The CDR3 nucleotides read TGCGCCAGCAGCGCCAACCAGGGGTCCCTTGAAGCTTTCTTT.

This clonotype was counted a few times. CDR3 in amino acids: CSVEGTVKETQYF. The CDR3 DNA reads TGCAGCGTTGAGGGGACTGTAAAAGAGACCCAGTACTTC. This rearrangement joins TRBV29-1 to TRBJ2-5; D is perhaps TRBD2 (6 bases). The germline V gene has CDR1 SQVTM and CDR2 ANQGSEA. The CDR3 extends over 13 amino acids. Trimming pared 3 bases from V and 3 bases from J, leaving 11 bases between.